The clone carrying this TCR beta chain was counted only a few times. Every donor gave around 10 milliliters of peripheral blood. This sample stems from a study of blood T cells in healthy people across ages. A J-beta primer mix and a sample-barcoded 5' primer were used in a second PCR of roughly 7 to 12 cycles. TCRdb recomputed calls from the 5' RACE reads with MiXCR, one row per CDR3 protein. The sample lists over 1,300,000 distinct CDR3 sequences; approximately 59% were seen once. Sequenced: blood. The receptor was derived from a man younger than 35 in good health.

This chain's CDR3 is CASSLRWREGRTDTQYF. CDR3 bases: TGTGCCAGCAGCTTAAGATGGCGGGAGGGCCGAACAGATACGCAGTATTTT. This chain uses TRBV7-2 with TRBJ2-3, with 9 bases identical to TRBD2. Germline V lookup: CDR1 SGHTA, CDR2 FQGNSA. Trimming took 2 bases from V and 3 from J; bases not matched to a gene: 9. CDR3 length equals 17 residues.